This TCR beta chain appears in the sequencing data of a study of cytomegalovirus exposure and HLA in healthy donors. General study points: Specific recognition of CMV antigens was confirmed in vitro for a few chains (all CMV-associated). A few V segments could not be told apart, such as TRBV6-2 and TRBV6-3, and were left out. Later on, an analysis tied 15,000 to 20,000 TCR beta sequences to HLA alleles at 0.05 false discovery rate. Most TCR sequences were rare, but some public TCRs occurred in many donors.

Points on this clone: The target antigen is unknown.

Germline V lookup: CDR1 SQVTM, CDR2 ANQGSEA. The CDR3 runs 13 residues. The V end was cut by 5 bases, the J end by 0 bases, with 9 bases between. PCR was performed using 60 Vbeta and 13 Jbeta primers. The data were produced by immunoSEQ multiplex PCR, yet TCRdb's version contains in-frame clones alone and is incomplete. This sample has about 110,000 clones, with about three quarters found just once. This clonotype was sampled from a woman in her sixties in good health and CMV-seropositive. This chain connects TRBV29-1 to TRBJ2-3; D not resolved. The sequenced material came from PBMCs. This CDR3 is CSVFLASTDTQYF. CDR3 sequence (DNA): TGCAGCGTTTTTTTGGCCAGCACAGATACGCAGTATTTT.